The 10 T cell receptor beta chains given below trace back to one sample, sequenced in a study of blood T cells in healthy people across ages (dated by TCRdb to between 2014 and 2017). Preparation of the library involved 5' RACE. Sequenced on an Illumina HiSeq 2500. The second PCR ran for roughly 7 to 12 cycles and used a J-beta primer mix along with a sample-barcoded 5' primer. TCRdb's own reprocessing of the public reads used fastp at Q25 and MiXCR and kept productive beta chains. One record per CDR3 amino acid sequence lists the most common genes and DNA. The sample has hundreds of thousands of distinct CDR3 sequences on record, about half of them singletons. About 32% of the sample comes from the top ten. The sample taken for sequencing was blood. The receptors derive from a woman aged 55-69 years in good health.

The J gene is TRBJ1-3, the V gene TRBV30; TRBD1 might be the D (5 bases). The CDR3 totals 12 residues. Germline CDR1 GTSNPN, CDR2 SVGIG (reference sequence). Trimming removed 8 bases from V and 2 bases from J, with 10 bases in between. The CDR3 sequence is CAVTETGNTIYF. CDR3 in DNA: TGTGCCGTGACAGAGACTGGAAACACCATATATTTT. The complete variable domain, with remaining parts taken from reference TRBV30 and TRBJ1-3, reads SQTIHQWPATLVQPVGSPLSLECTVEGTSNPNLYWYRQAAGRGLQLLFYSVGIGQISSEVPQNLSASRPQDRQFILSSKKLLLSDSGFYLCAVTETGNTIYFGEGSWLTVV.

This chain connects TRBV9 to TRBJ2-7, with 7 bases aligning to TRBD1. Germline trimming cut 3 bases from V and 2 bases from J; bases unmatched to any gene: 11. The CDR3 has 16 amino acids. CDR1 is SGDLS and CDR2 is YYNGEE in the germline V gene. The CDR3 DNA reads TGTGCCAGCAGCGACTCTTTTGACAGGGCGGCCTACGAGCAGTACTTC. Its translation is CASSDSFDRAAYEQYF.

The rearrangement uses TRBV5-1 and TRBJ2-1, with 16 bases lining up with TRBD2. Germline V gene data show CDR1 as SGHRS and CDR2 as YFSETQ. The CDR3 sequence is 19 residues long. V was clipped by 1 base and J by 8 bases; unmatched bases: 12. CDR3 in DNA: TGCGCCAGCAGCTTGAAGAACAGGGGACTAGCGGGAGGGGTCGATGAGCAGTTCTTC. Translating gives CASSLKNRGLAGGVDEQFF.

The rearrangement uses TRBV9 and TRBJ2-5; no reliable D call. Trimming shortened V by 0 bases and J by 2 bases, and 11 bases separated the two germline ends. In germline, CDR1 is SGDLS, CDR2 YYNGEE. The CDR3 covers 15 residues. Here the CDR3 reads CASSVGGFWQETQYF. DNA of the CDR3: TGTGCCAGCAGCGTAGGGGGATTTTGGCAAGAGACCCAGTACTTC.

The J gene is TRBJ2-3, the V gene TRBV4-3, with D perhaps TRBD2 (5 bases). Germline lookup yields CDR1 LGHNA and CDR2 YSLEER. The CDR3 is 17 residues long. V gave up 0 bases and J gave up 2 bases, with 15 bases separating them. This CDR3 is CASSQDRAGLVTDTQYF. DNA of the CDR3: TGCGCCAGCAGCCAAGACCGGGCAGGACTCGTCACAGATACGCAGTATTTT.

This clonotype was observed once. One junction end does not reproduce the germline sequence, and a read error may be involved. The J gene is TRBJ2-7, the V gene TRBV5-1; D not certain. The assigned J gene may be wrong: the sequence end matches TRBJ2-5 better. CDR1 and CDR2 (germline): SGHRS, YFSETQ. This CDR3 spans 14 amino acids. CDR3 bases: TGCGCCAGCGGCTTTGAAGGGAATAGGGAGACCCAGTACTTC. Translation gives CASGFEGNRETQYF.

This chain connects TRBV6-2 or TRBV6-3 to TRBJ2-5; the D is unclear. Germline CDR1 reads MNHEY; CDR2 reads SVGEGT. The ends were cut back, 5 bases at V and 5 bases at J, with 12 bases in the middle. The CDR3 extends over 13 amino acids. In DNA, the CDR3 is TGTGCCAGCAGTCAGTCTTTCCCGGAGACCCAGTACTTC. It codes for CASSQSFPETQYF.

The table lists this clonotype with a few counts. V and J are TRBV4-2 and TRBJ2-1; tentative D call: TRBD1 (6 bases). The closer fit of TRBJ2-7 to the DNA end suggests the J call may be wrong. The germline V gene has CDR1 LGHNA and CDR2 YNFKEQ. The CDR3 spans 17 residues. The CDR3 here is CASSQEWRTRTDNEQYF. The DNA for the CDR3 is TGTGCCAGCAGCCAAGAGTGGAGGACACGGACAGACAATGAGCAGTACTTC.

The CDR3 DNA sequence: TGCAGTGCTAGAGATACAAGTACGAACACCGGGGAGCTGTTTTTT. It is translated as CSARDTSTNTGELFF. The chain couples TRBV20-1 to TRBJ2-2; D ambiguous. Germline-derived CDR1 and CDR2 are DFQATT and SNEGSKA (reference sequence). Trimming took 0 bases from V and 0 from J, leaving 8 bases between them. The CDR3 has 15 residues.

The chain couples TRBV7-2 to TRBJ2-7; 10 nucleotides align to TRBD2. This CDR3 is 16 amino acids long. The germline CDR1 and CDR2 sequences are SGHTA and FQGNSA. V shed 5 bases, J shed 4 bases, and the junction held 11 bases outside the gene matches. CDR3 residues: CASSQQLAGSKYEQYF. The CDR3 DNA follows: TGTGCCAGCAGCCAGCAACTAGCGGGGTCCAAGTACGAGCAGTACTTC.